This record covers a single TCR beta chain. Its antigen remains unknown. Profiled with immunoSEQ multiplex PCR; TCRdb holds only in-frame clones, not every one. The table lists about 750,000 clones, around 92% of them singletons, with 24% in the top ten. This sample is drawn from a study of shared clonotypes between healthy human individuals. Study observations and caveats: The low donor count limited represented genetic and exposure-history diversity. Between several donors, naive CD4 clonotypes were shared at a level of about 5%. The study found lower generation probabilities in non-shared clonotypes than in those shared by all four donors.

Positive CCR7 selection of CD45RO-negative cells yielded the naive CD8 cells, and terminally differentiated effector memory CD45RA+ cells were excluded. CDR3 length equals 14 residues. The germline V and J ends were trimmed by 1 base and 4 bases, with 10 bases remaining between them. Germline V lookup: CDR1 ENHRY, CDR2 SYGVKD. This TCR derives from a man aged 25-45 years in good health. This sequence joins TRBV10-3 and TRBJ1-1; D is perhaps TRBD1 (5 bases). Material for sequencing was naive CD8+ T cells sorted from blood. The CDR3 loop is CAISEWQGVTEAFF. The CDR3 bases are TGTGCCATCAGTGAGTGGCAGGGCGTCACTGAAGCTTTCTTT.